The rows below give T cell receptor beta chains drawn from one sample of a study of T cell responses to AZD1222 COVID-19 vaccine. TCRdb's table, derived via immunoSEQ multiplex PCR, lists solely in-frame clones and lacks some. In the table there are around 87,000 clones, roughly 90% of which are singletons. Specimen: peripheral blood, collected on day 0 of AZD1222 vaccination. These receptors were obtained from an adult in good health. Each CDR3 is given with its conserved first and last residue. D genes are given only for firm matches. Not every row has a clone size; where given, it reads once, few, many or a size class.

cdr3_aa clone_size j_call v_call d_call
CSARSPGLYTF NA TRBJ1-2 TRBV20-1 NA
CASSPGQGRSTDTQYF NA TRBJ2-3 TRBV5-1 TRBD1
CASSLVGISGYNEQFF NA TRBJ2-1 TRBV7-9 NA
CASSAVNTGELFF NA TRBJ2-2 TRBV2 NA
CASGRLGNTIYF NA TRBJ1-3 TRBV6-5 NA
CASSPGTGAGRGGYTF few TRBJ1-2 TRBV19 TRBD1
CASSNMGRNTIYF NA TRBJ1-3 TRBV25-1 NA
CASGAGSFTDTQYF NA TRBJ2-3 TRBV4-2 NA
CASSHTDRGDGYTF NA TRBJ1-2 TRBV3-1/TRBV3-2 TRBD1
CASSLPSGGGYTF NA TRBJ1-2 TRBV12-3/TRBV12-4 NA
CASSLGRDRGPGNTIYF NA TRBJ1-3 TRBV5-4 TRBD1
CASSMTSSSYEQYF NA TRBJ2-7 TRBV27 NA
CASSPKQGNNQPQHF NA TRBJ1-5 TRBV18 NA
CASSLAFGVGSPLHF NA TRBJ1-6 TRBV7-2 NA
CASSLSAGTGNGNTIYF NA TRBJ1-3 TRBV7-6 TRBD1
CASSVDAGDPGELFF NA TRBJ2-2 TRBV9 TRBD2
CASSLGQGEFYEQYF NA TRBJ2-7 TRBV7-8 NA
CASTPGGGRSNEKLFF NA TRBJ1-4 TRBV2 NA
CASSIPGAGTGELFF NA TRBJ2-2 TRBV19 NA
CASKRGGATNEKLFF NA TRBJ1-4 TRBV28 NA
CASSVSSTDTQYF once TRBJ2-3 TRBV9 NA
CASSYARYGQPQHF NA TRBJ1-5 TRBV6-5 NA
CASSPVGSNQPQHF NA TRBJ1-5 TRBV5-1 NA
CAWSIRRTGELFF NA TRBJ2-2 TRBV30 NA
CASSLDLAGGENEQFF NA TRBJ2-1 TRBV7-9 TRBD2
CSVGSQGTGELFF once TRBJ2-2 TRBV29-1 NA
CASSYQTGLETQYF NA TRBJ2-5 TRBV7-2 TRBD1
CASNAGGGRNSPLHF NA TRBJ1-6 TRBV3-1/TRBV3-2 NA
CATSEGGRKQFF NA TRBJ2-1 TRBV10-3 NA
CASRRLSGGADTQYF once TRBJ2-3 TRBV19 TRBD2
CASSLDGASADEQYF NA TRBJ2-7 TRBV7-2 NA
CASSDPGSTDTQYF NA TRBJ2-3 TRBV9 NA
CASTGGTYTDTQYF NA TRBJ2-3 TRBV2 NA
CASSQLATSSYNEQFF NA TRBJ2-1 TRBV7-2 TRBD2
CASSLGNYNEQFF NA TRBJ2-1 TRBV14 NA
CASSFEGEQYF NA TRBJ2-7 TRBV7-9 NA
CASTPSGDSEAFF once TRBJ1-1 TRBV5-4 TRBD1
CASSEAGGPEETQYF few TRBJ2-5 TRBV2 TRBD2
CASSSADRVTYEQYF once TRBJ2-7 TRBV6-2/TRBV6-3 TRBD1
CASSPATGWGEKLFF NA TRBJ1-4 TRBV4-3 TRBD1
CASSSNYGYTF NA TRBJ1-2 TRBV12-3/TRBV12-4 NA
CASSIAGRRYEQYF NA TRBJ2-7 TRBV19 NA
CASSTELRGNTIYF NA TRBJ1-3 TRBV3-1/TRBV3-2 NA
CASSQAGGSDYEQYF NA TRBJ2-7 TRBV4-3 NA
CASSSLSDQPQHF NA TRBJ1-5 TRBV7-2 NA
CASSFTGTTYGYTF NA TRBJ1-2 TRBV5-4 NA
CAISELSDSGEQYF NA TRBJ2-7 TRBV10-3 NA
CSVVMSPGNTGELFF NA TRBJ2-2 TRBV29-1 NA
CASSTSGGSYNEQFF NA TRBJ2-1 TRBV6-2/TRBV6-3 TRBD2
CASSLGSLMNNEQFF NA TRBJ2-1 TRBV5-6 NA
CASSIGGQGKRAEAFF NA TRBJ1-1 TRBV19 TRBD1
CASSPSLAGANEKLFF NA TRBJ1-4 TRBV18 NA
CASSPITGHGTEAFF NA TRBJ1-1 TRBV18 NA
CASSLSTVQETQYF NA TRBJ2-5 TRBV7-2 NA